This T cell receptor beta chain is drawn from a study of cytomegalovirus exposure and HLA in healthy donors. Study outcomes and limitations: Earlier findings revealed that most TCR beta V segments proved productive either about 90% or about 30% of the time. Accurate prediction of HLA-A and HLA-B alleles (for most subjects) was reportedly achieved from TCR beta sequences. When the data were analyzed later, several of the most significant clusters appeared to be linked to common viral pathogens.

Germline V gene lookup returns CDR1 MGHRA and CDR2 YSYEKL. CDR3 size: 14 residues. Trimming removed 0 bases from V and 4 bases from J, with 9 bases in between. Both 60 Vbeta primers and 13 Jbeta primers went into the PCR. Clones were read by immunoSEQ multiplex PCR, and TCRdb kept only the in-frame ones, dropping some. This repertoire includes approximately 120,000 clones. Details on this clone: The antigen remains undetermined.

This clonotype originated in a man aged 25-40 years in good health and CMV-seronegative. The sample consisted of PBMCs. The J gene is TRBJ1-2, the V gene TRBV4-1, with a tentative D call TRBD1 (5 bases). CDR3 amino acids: CASSQDPDTYGYTF. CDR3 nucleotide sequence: TGCGCCAGCAGCCAAGATCCGGACACCTATGGCTACACCTTC.